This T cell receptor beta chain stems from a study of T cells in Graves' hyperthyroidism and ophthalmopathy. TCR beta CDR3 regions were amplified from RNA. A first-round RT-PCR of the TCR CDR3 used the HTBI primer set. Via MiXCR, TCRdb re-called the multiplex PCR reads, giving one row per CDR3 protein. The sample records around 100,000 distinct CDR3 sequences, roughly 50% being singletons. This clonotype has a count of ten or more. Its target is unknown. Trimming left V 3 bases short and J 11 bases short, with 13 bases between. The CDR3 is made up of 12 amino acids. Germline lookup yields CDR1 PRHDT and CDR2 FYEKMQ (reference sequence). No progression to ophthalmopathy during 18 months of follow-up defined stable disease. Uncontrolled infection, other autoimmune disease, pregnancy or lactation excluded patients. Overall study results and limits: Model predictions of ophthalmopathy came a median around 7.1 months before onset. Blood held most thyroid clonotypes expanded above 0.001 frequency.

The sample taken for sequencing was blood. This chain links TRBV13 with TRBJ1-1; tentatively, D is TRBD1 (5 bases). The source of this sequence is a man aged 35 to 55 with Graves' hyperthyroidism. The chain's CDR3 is CASSFTGREAFF. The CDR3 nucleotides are TGTGCCAGCAGCTTCACAGGACGGGAGGCTTTCTTT. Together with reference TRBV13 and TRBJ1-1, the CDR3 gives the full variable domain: AAGVIQSPRHLIKEKRETATLKCYPIPRHDTVYWYQQGPGQDPQFLISFYEKMQSDKGSIPDRFSAQQFSDYHSELNMSSLELGDSALYFCASSFTGREAFFGQGTRLTVV.